This T cell receptor (beta chain) was recovered during a study of CD8+ T cells in alopecia areata. Broader study findings: Researchers reported that TCR sharing among patients proved less clear than in mice, possibly HLA-linked.

The authors extracted RNA and reverse transcribed it into cDNA as the sequencing template. Assay used: immunoSEQ multiplex PCR; TCRdb lists only in-frame clones, some missing. The sample lists about 210,000 clones; more than 45% were seen once. V was shortened by 2 bases and J by 4 bases, with 11 bases between the two germline ends. From germline, CDR1 is SQVTM and CDR2 ANQGSEA. This CDR3 is built from 13 residues. Remarks on this clone: The antigen remains unidentified.

Treatment noted: oral pan-JAK inhibitor, 5-10 mg twice daily. Individuals with alopecia areata gave both lesional scalp punch biopsies and peripheral blood for collection. The TCR comes from a human donor with alopecia areata. This sequence joins TRBV29-1 and TRBJ1-1; TRBD1 might be the D (6 bases). Sample: CD4+ T cells sorted from blood, taken at week 4, from a patient treated with tofacitinib. The CDR3 region has the DNA TGCAGCGTTGAATGGGGGGGCCCCACTGAAGCTTTCTTT. Amino acids: CSVEWGGPTEAFF.